This T cell receptor (beta chain) was obtained from a study of cytomegalovirus exposure and HLA in healthy donors. V was clipped by 8 bases and J by 5 bases; unmatched bases: 11. The CDR3 runs 15 residues. Germline V gives CDR1 SGHNT, CDR2 YENEEA. This clone was seen just once. Its antigen is undetermined. Study outcomes and limitations: The study designated some 180 TCR beta chains cytomegalovirus-associated. Later analysis identified a missense DCLRE1C variant that was linked to TCR beta V- and J-gene trimming.

Both 60 Vbeta primers and 13 Jbeta primers went into the PCR. Original processing methods: Per a later analysis, the number of unique TCR beta chains was about 80 million, of which some 10 million were shared. Only in-frame clones appear in the TCRdb table, and some are missing; sequencing was by immunoSEQ multiplex PCR. That table furnishes V, J and clone size, whereas the DNA furnished D and trimming. Of about 130,000 clones in the sample, roughly 88% were seen once. The receptor was derived from a boy between 5 and 17 years old in good health and CMV-seronegative. The chain carries TRBV11-3 and TRBJ2-3, with 9 bases aligning to TRBD2. The specimen sequenced was PBMCs. The CDR3 is CASSTGGRAEDTQYF. CDR3 DNA: TGTGCCAGCTCGACTGGCGGGAGGGCGGAAGATACGCAGTATTTT.